The source of this T cell receptor (beta chain) is a study of shared clonotypes between healthy human individuals. Whole-study results and caveats: The small donor group covered limited genetic and exposure diversity.

In the case of this clone: Its antigen is still unknown.

Measured with immunoSEQ multiplex PCR; TCRdb has only the in-frame clones, and not every one. Of about 460,000 clones in the sample, more than 70% were seen once. The CDR3 length is 12 residues. The trim removed 5 bases at V and 9 bases at J, leaving 5 bases unmatched. Germline V CDR1 and CDR2: GTSNPN, SVGIG (reference sequence). The rearrangement uses TRBV30 and TRBJ1-5; the match to TRBD1 covers 9 bases. The clonotype originates from a woman aged 40 to 50 in good health. Some clones in this sample may be carry-over from other donors' samples. Sequenced material: PBMCs. The CDR3 region has the DNA TGTGCCTGGGGCCCGGGACAGGGGCCCCAGCATTTT. It translates to CAWGPGQGPQHF. Combining the CDR3 with reference TRBV30 and TRBJ1-5 gives the whole variable domain SQTIHQWPATLVQPVGSPLSLECTVEGTSNPNLYWYRQAAGRGLQLLFYSVGIGQISSEVPQNLSASRPQDRQFILSSKKLLLSDSGFYLCAWGPGQGPQHFGDGTRLSIL.